A single sample gave rise to the 18 T cell receptor beta chains below, sequenced in a study of CD8 T cells in Susac syndrome. RNA in amounts of about 0.5 to 1 ug was reverse transcribed with random hexamers. MiXCR, applied by TCRdb to the immunoSEQ multiplex PCR reads, yields one record per CDR3 protein. The sample carries about 150,000 distinct CDR3 sequences, roughly 95% recorded once. Material for sequencing was CD4+ T cells from PBMCs. These receptors came from a human donor with Susac syndrome.

This chain uses TRBV9 with TRBJ2-1; D gene uncertain. V was pared by 0 bases and J by 4 bases, with 14 bases between. CDR3 size: 16 residues. Germline V gives CDR1 SGDLS, CDR2 YYNGEE. The CDR3, as DNA: TGTGCCAGCAGCGTAGGATCGGATCCCTTATACAATGAGCAGTTCTTC. Translated, it gives CASSVGSDPLYNEQFF.

The genes are TRBV18 and TRBJ1-5; the D is unclear. The V gene's germline CDR1 is KGHSH and CDR2 LQKENI. The CDR3 has 16 residues. V was trimmed by 2 bases and J by 1 base, leaving 12 bases between them. CDR3 residues: CASSPSSGSSNQPQHF. Here the CDR3 DNA reads TGTGCCAGCTCACCATCCTCGGGCAGCAGCAATCAGCCCCAGCATTTT.

V is TRBV7-9 and J is TRBJ2-1; perhaps TRBD2 as D (5 bases). This CDR3 is built from 14 residues. Germline values: CDR1 SEHNR, CDR2 FQNEAQ (reference sequence). The V end lost 6 bases, the J end lost 3 bases, and 12 bases lay between the germline ends. The CDR3 loop is CASREAEYYNEQFF. DNA for the CDR3: TGTGCCAGCAGGGAGGCGGAGTACTACAATGAGCAGTTCTTC.

The CDR3 protein is CAWSVRSADTQYF. The CDR3 coding sequence is TGTGCCTGGAGTGTAAGGTCGGCAGATACGCAGTATTTT. The chain joins TRBV30 to TRBJ2-3, with D hard to call. CDR3 length equals 13 residues. V was shortened by 0 bases and J by 4 bases, with 8 bases between the two germline ends. In germline, CDR1 is GTSNPN, CDR2 SVGIG (reference sequence).

The chain links TRBV5-6 to TRBJ2-1; D may be TRBD2 (5 bases). The CDR3 consists of 12 residues. The V end was cut by 6 bases, the J end by 8 bases, with 12 bases between. CDR1 and CDR2 (germline): SGHDT, YYEEEE. The CDR3 DNA is TGTGCCAGCACCCGCGGGCGGGATGAGCAGTTCTTC. This sequence encodes CASTRGRDEQFF.

V and J are TRBV9 and TRBJ1-2; D uncertain. This CDR3 contains 13 residues. Germline-derived CDR1 and CDR2 are SGDLS and YYNGEE. V was pared by 3 bases and J by 2 bases, with 8 bases between. In DNA, the CDR3 is TGTGCCAGCAGCGGGGAGCGAAACTATGGCTACACCTTC. It is translated as CASSGERNYGYTF.

This rearrangement joins TRBV24-1 to TRBJ2-1; D not certain. The germline CDR1 and CDR2 sequences are KGHDR and SFDVKD. Trimming left V 3 bases short and J 7 bases short, with 18 bases between. This CDR3 has 16 residues. The CDR3 sequence is CATSDPGSLDGNEQFF. The CDR3 DNA is TGTGCCACCAGTGATCCCGGGTCCTTAGACGGGAATGAGCAGTTCTTC.

This clonotype was seen a single time. J is TRBJ1-5 and V is TRBV4-3; perhaps TRBD1 as D (5 bases). CDR3 size: 15 residues. The V end lost 0 bases, the J end lost 5 bases, and 11 bases lay between the germline ends. Germline V lookup: CDR1 LGHNA, CDR2 YSLEER. CDR3 sequence (DNA): TGCGCCAGCAGCCAAGATGTGCAGGGTGATCAGCCCCAGCATTTT. This codes for CASSQDVQGDQPQHF.

The V call is TRBV5-1, the J call TRBJ2-7; 9 bases line up with TRBD1. The trim removed 0 bases at V and 2 bases at J, leaving 3 bases unmatched. Germline V CDR1 and CDR2: SGHRS, YFSETQ. The CDR3 loop spans 15 amino acids. The CDR3 loop reads CASSLAGTGTYEQYF. CDR3 nucleotide sequence: TGCGCCAGCAGCTTGGCCGGGACAGGGACCTACGAGCAGTACTTC.

V usage is TRBV29-1 and J usage is TRBJ1-2; 9 nucleotides line up with TRBD1. The V and J ends lost 5 bases and 3 bases, in that order; junction bases with no gene match: 4. Germline V CDR1 and CDR2: SQVTM, ANQGSEA. The CDR3 is 13 residues long. The CDR3 here is CSVRTGGDYGYTF. In DNA, the CDR3 is TGCAGCGTTCGTACAGGGGGCGACTATGGCTACACCTTC.

This chain uses TRBV6-6 with TRBJ1-2; a weak D match, TRBD1 (5 bases). Germline V gene data show CDR1 as MNHNY and CDR2 as SVGAGI (reference sequence). Trimming stripped 7 bases from V and 1 base from J, with 13 bases between. There are 14 residues in the CDR3. In DNA, the CDR3 is TGTGCCAGCACTAGAGCAGGGAATAACTATGGCTACACCTTC. Translated: CASTRAGNNYGYTF.

The CDR3 DNA sequence: TGTGCCAGCAGCCGGGACAGGGGGTCAGATACGCAGTATTTT. It codes for CASSRDRGSDTQYF. The chain employs TRBV12-3 or TRBV12-4 and TRBJ2-3; TRBD1 matches at 11 bases. The CDR3 is made up of 14 amino acids. Trimming at V came to 6 bases and at J to 4 bases, leaving 3 bases not matched to a gene.

The V and J genes are TRBV7-2 and TRBJ2-5; D gene uncertain. The CDR3 sequence is 13 residues long. Trimming took 3 bases from V and 1 from J, leaving 6 bases between them. The germline CDR1 and CDR2 sequences are SGHTA and FQGNSA. CDR3 loop: CASSFPPQETQYF. CDR3 bases: TGTGCCAGCAGCTTCCCCCCCCAAGAGACCCAGTACTTC. The whole variable domain, remainder taken from reference TRBV7-2 and TRBJ2-5, is GAGVSQSPSNKVTEKGKDVELRCDPISGHTALYWYRQSLGQGLEFLIYFQGNSAPDKSGLPSDRFSAERTGGSVSTLTIQRTQQEDSAVYLCASSFPPQETQYFGPGTRLLVL.

V gene TRBV7-2 combines with J gene TRBJ2-3; tentative D call: TRBD2 (7 bases). Germline V lookup: CDR1 SGHTA, CDR2 FQGNSA. The V end was cut by 6 bases, the J end by 2 bases, with 15 bases between. The CDR3 is 15 amino acids. The CDR3 DNA sequence: TGTGCCAGCAGTCCCTGGCGGGGGCCCACAGATACGCAGTATTTT. As protein: CASSPWRGPTDTQYF.

This sequence joins TRBV3-1 and TRBJ2-5; 13 bases map to TRBD2. The CDR3 is 15 residues long. Germline V gene lookup returns CDR1 LGHDT and CDR2 YNNKEL (reference sequence). With 5 bases clipped from V and 3 bases from J, the junction kept 3 bases outside the gene matches. The CDR3 sequence is CASSGGLAGEETQYF. CDR3 DNA sequence: TGTGCCAGCAGCGGAGGACTAGCGGGGGAAGAGACCCAGTACTTC.

The chain uses TRBV30 and TRBJ1-1; TRBD1 aligns across 8 bases. Germline-derived CDR1 and CDR2 are GTSNPN and SVGIG (reference sequence). V dropped 5 bases and J dropped 7; count of bases not matched to a gene: 15. The CDR3 consists of 15 residues. CDR3 amino acids: CAWGGPRTGQNEAFF. The CDR3 DNA reads as TGTGCCTGGGGGGGCCCACGGACAGGGCAAAATGAAGCTTTCTTT.

The rearrangement joins TRBV29-1 to TRBJ2-1; the match to TRBD2 covers 11 bases. The CDR3 has 15 amino acids. The junction had 4 bases not matched to a gene; V was cut back by 4 bases and J by 2 bases. Germline V lookup: CDR1 SQVTM, CDR2 ANQGSEA. CDR3 protein: CSVAGLAGPYNEQFF. The CDR3 DNA follows: TGCAGCGTTGCCGGACTAGCGGGTCCCTACAATGAGCAGTTCTTC.

This clonotype was seen only once. The chain has TRBV30 and TRBJ1-2, with D unresolved. The CDR3 runs 9 residues. Germline V lookup: CDR1 GTSNPN, CDR2 SVGIG (reference sequence). Trimming left V 2 bases short and J 8 bases short, with 3 bases between. The CDR3 sequence: CAWSPGYTF. The CDR3 DNA is TGTGCCTGGAGTCCGGGCTACACCTTC.